This TCR beta chain is drawn from a study of tumor-infiltrating lymphocytes in primary liver carcinoma. Overall study: About 3.65 to 7.13 million productive TCRbeta reads were obtained from the samples, with similar numbers across tissue types. Notes on the study in general: Tumor-adjacent and tumor-blood pairs shared a smaller degree of overlap than tumor region pairs.

Germline DNA was extracted alongside blood RNA, which was obtained from unsorted whole blood. At sampling, these chronic HBV carriers had received no treatment. This clonotype was counted between two and nine times. Antigen unknown. The CDR3 extends over 15 amino acids. The V gene's germline CDR1 is SGHNT and CDR2 YYREEE (reference sequence). The germline V and J ends were trimmed by 2 bases and 7 bases, with 16 bases remaining between them. The investigators made TCR beta cDNA from approximately 500 ng total RNA, using a constant-region primer. Amplification in three nested multiplex PCR rounds with slightly modified ARM-PCR gave rise to TCR beta libraries. It was with TRBV1-TRBV30 forward primers and a C-beta reverse primer that the first two PCR rounds were run, at about 10 cycles each. TCRdb processed the multiplex PCR reads anew with MiXCR; each CDR3 protein has one entry. The data show hundreds of thousands of distinct CDR3 sequences, with nearly 60% seen just once and approximately 15% held by the top ten.

The sequencing sample was made of peripheral blood. The sequence was obtained from a young woman with primary liver carcinoma and hepatitis B virus infection. The rearrangement links TRBV5-4 to TRBJ2-1; perhaps TRBD2 as D (6 bases). As DNA, the CDR3 is TGTGCCAGCAGCTTCACCGGGACTGGAAATAATGAGCAGTTCTTC. It specifies CASSFTGTGNNEQFF.